The sequence of this T cell receptor beta chain was determined in a study of T cell changes during pregnancy in multiple sclerosis. V was trimmed by 4 bases and J by 0 bases, leaving 7 bases between them. The CDR3 is made up of 13 amino acids. Germline CDR1 and CDR2: SGHRS and YFSETQ. Libraries were prepared by immunoSEQ multiplex PCR; TCRdb keeps only in-frame clonotypes and omits some of them. The sample records 90,000 to 120,000 clones, about 90% being singletons. This specimen was peripheral blood, taken in the third trimester of pregnancy. V is TRBV5-1 and J is TRBJ1-2; D unresolved. The sequence was obtained from a female donor in good health, enrolled as a control in a pregnancy study. CDR3 loop: CASSVTTNYGYTF. The CDR3 region has the DNA TGCGCCAGCAGCGTCACTACTAACTATGGCTACACCTTC.